This T cell receptor (beta chain) was recovered during a study of blood T cells in healthy people across ages. In the study overall: Template-switching capture recovered about one barcoded beta molecule per two T cells.

Then a second PCR, running about 7 to 11 cycles, was carried out with a sample-barcoded 5' primer and a J-beta primer mix. TCRdb processed the 5' RACE reads anew with MiXCR; each CDR3 protein has one entry. Of 600,000 to 1,000,000 distinct CDR3 sequences listed, approximately 25% are singletons. Isolation yielded PBMCs, at least 7 million per sample, in every case. There are a few counts of this clonotype. The sample also formed part of further work on T cells of mothers and their children.

Sequenced input: blood. This clonotype was sampled from a boy aged 5-17 years in good health.

Here the CDR3 DNA reads TGTGCCTGGAGTCGCTCGTCAGGGCGTCATCAGGTCTACGAGCAGTACTTC. It translates to CAWSRSSGRHQVYEQYF. The chain recombines TRBV30 with TRBJ2-5; TRBD1 is a possible D gene (5 bases). The better agreement between TRBJ2-7 and the DNA end casts doubt on the J call. CDR1 and CDR2 from the germline V gene are GTSNPN and SVGIG (reference sequence). This CDR3 contains 17 residues.